Listed below are T cell receptor beta chains from one sample, sequenced in a study of T cell responses to AZD1222 COVID-19 vaccine. Sequencing was performed with immunoSEQ multiplex PCR; in TCRdb, only in-frame clones are kept and a portion is missing. This sample has 100,000 to 150,000 clones, with more than 85% found just once. Sample: peripheral blood, taken on day 0 of MenACWY control vaccination. The origin of the receptors is an adult in good health. Both conserved end residues are part of each CDR3. Fields, in order: V gene, J gene, clone size, CDR3 length, D gene, CDR3 protein, CDR3 DNA. The D gene is left open where the match is weak. Only part of the rows carry a size: once, few, many, or a class if the clone is expanded.

v_gene: TRBV5-6; j_gene: TRBJ2-3; abundance: -; len: 15; d_gene: -; CDR3aa: CASSLGSGRADTQYF; CDR3nt: TGTGCCAGCAGCTTGGGGTCGGGTCGGGCAGATACGCAGTATTTT
v_gene: TRBV30; j_gene: TRBJ1-5; abundance: -; len: 13; d_gene: TRBD1; CDR3aa: CAWGDRLHQPQHF; CDR3nt: TGTGCCTGGGGGGACAGGCTCCATCAGCCCCAGCATTTT
v_gene: TRBV4-1; j_gene: TRBJ1-1; abundance: -; len: 15; d_gene: TRBD1; CDR3aa: CASSQGQGARGEAFF; CDR3nt: TGCGCCAGCAGCCAGGGACAGGGGGCTCGAGGTGAAGCTTTCTTT
v_gene: TRBV5-6; j_gene: TRBJ2-5; abundance: -; len: 15; d_gene: TRBD1; CDR3aa: CASSLGQGAPRTQYF; CDR3nt: TGTGCCAGCAGCTTGGGACAGGGGGCCCCAAGGACCCAGTACTTC
v_gene: TRBV6-2/TRBV6-3; j_gene: TRBJ2-3; abundance: -; len: 14; d_gene: -; CDR3aa: CASSAPRSTDTQYF; CDR3nt: TGTGCCAGCAGTGCCCCGAGAAGCACAGATACGCAGTATTTT
v_gene: TRBV6-5; j_gene: TRBJ1-1; abundance: few; len: 14; d_gene: -; CDR3aa: CASRVWSMNTEAFF; CDR3nt: TGTGCCAGCAGGGTCTGGTCCATGAACACTGAAGCTTTCTTT
v_gene: TRBV7-3; j_gene: TRBJ2-2; abundance: -; len: 13; d_gene: -; CDR3aa: CASSREGAGELFF; CDR3nt: TGTGCCAGCAGCCGAGAGGGGGCCGGGGAGCTGTTTTTT
v_gene: TRBV18; j_gene: TRBJ1-1; abundance: -; len: 13; d_gene: -; CDR3aa: CASSPGFDTEAFF; CDR3nt: TGTGCCAGCTCACCAGGTTTCGACACTGAAGCTTTCTTT
v_gene: TRBV19; j_gene: TRBJ1-2; abundance: -; len: 14; d_gene: -; CDR3aa: CASNPTQAVYGYTF; CDR3nt: TGTGCCAGTAACCCGACCCAGGCTGTCTATGGCTACACCTTC
v_gene: TRBV11-2; j_gene: TRBJ2-3; abundance: -; len: 12; d_gene: -; CDR3aa: CASSPQADTQYF; CDR3nt: TGTGCCAGCAGCCCGCAAGCGGATACGCAGTATTTT
v_gene: TRBV7-3; j_gene: TRBJ2-1; abundance: -; len: 16; d_gene: TRBD2; CDR3aa: CASSPGTSPQYNEQFF; CDR3nt: TGTGCCAGCAGCCCAGGGACTAGCCCTCAATACAATGAGCAGTTCTTC
v_gene: TRBV27; j_gene: TRBJ2-7; abundance: -; len: 13; d_gene: -; CDR3aa: CASGISNSYEQYF; CDR3nt: TGTGCCAGCGGAATAAGTAATTCCTACGAGCAGTACTTC
v_gene: TRBV18; j_gene: TRBJ2-2; abundance: -; len: 16; d_gene: TRBD2; CDR3aa: CASSPPAGGGTGELFF; CDR3nt: TGTGCCAGCTCACCCCCAGCGGGAGGCGGAACCGGGGAGCTGTTTTTT
v_gene: TRBV12-3/TRBV12-4; j_gene: TRBJ1-3; abundance: -; len: 12; d_gene: -; CDR3aa: CASKSPGNTIYF; CDR3nt: TGTGCCAGCAAGTCACCTGGAAACACCATATATTTT
v_gene: TRBV11-2; j_gene: TRBJ1-4; abundance: -; len: 11; d_gene: -; CDR3aa: CASSLGEKLFF; CDR3nt: TGTGCCAGCAGCTTGGGGGAAAAACTGTTTTTT
v_gene: TRBV5-8; j_gene: TRBJ2-7; abundance: -; len: 14; d_gene: TRBD1; CDR3aa: CASSQNRGTYEQYF; CDR3nt: TGTGCCAGCAGCCAAAACAGGGGTACCTACGAGCAGTACTTC
v_gene: TRBV7-3; j_gene: TRBJ2-2; abundance: -; len: 15; d_gene: TRBD1; CDR3aa: CASSFTGGRTGELFF; CDR3nt: TGTGCCAGCAGCTTCACAGGGGGACGGACCGGGGAGCTGTTTTTT
v_gene: TRBV19; j_gene: TRBJ1-5; abundance: -; len: 13; d_gene: -; CDR3aa: CASSEDKNQPQHF; CDR3nt: TGTGCCAGTAGTGAGGATAAAAATCAGCCCCAGCATTTT
v_gene: TRBV3-1/TRBV3-2; j_gene: TRBJ1-2; abundance: -; len: 11; d_gene: -; CDR3aa: CASSQGYGYTF; CDR3nt: TGTGCCAGCAGCCAGGGCTATGGCTACACCTTC
v_gene: TRBV5-1; j_gene: TRBJ2-3; abundance: -; len: 15; d_gene: -; CDR3aa: CASSLVYPGSDTQYF; CDR3nt: TGCGCCAGCAGCTTGGTCTATCCCGGTTCAGATACGCAGTATTTT
v_gene: TRBV19; j_gene: TRBJ2-7; abundance: -; len: 15; d_gene: -; CDR3aa: CASSIAGTEYYEQYF; CDR3nt: TGTGCCAGTAGTATAGCCGGGACGGAGTACTACGAGCAGTACTTC
v_gene: TRBV10-1; j_gene: TRBJ2-5; abundance: -; len: 11; d_gene: -; CDR3aa: CAGREVKTQYF; CDR3nt: TGCGCCGGAAGGGAGGTGAAGACCCAGTACTTC
v_gene: TRBV29-1; j_gene: TRBJ2-2; abundance: -; len: 16; d_gene: TRBD2; CDR3aa: CSVEHSGRFNTGELFF; CDR3nt: TGCAGCGTTGAACATAGCGGGAGGTTCAACACCGGGGAGCTGTTTTTT
v_gene: TRBV7-6; j_gene: TRBJ2-6; abundance: -; len: 16; d_gene: -; CDR3aa: CASSLNQGGGANVLTF; CDR3nt: TGTGCCAGCAGCTTAAATCAGGGAGGTGGGGCCAACGTCCTGACTTTC
v_gene: TRBV4-3; j_gene: TRBJ1-1; abundance: -; len: 16; d_gene: -; CDR3aa: CASSLERGLGPTEAFF; CDR3nt: TGCGCCAGCAGCCTAGAGCGGGGTTTAGGGCCCACTGAAGCTTTCTTT
v_gene: TRBV5-6; j_gene: TRBJ1-1; abundance: -; len: 15; d_gene: -; CDR3aa: CASSFWGEGGTEAFF; CDR3nt: TGTGCCAGCAGCTTCTGGGGAGAAGGGGGCACTGAAGCTTTCTTT
v_gene: TRBV6-1; j_gene: TRBJ1-1; abundance: -; len: 16; d_gene: -; CDR3aa: CASSEVAGDMNTEAFF; CDR3nt: TGTGCCAGCAGTGAAGTGGCGGGCGACATGAACACTGAAGCTTTCTTT
v_gene: TRBV5-1; j_gene: TRBJ1-5; abundance: -; len: 14; d_gene: -; CDR3aa: CASSLGSGDQPQHF; CDR3nt: TGCGCCAGCAGCTTGGGGTCAGGGGACCAGCCCCAGCATTTT
v_gene: TRBV5-8; j_gene: TRBJ2-7; abundance: -; len: 13; d_gene: TRBD2; CDR3aa: CASSPRDYYEQYF; CDR3nt: TGTGCCAGCAGCCCCCGGGACTACTACGAGCAGTACTTC
v_gene: TRBV5-4; j_gene: TRBJ2-1; abundance: -; len: 17; d_gene: TRBD2; CDR3aa: CASSWALAGGPDNEQFF; CDR3nt: TGTGCCAGCAGCTGGGCGCTAGCGGGAGGGCCGGACAATGAGCAGTTCTTC
v_gene: TRBV27; j_gene: TRBJ1-2; abundance: -; len: 16; d_gene: TRBD1; CDR3aa: CASWGDRGWVDYGYTF; CDR3nt: TGTGCCAGCTGGGGGGACAGGGGCTGGGTTGACTATGGCTACACCTTC
v_gene: TRBV10-3; j_gene: TRBJ2-7; abundance: -; len: 15; d_gene: TRBD1; CDR3aa: CAISEGGTGGYEQYF; CDR3nt: TGTGCCATCAGTGAGGGGGGGACAGGGGGCTACGAGCAGTACTTC
v_gene: TRBV25-1; j_gene: TRBJ2-3; abundance: -; len: 15; d_gene: -; CDR3aa: CASSPLQELTDTQYF; CDR3nt: TGTGCCAGCAGTCCTCTACAGGAGCTCACAGATACGCAGTATTTT
v_gene: TRBV7-9; j_gene: TRBJ2-1; abundance: -; len: 16; d_gene: TRBD2; CDR3aa: CASSLARTSGSHEQFF; CDR3nt: TGTGCCAGCAGCTTGGCTCGGACTAGCGGGAGCCATGAGCAGTTCTTC
v_gene: TRBV9; j_gene: TRBJ1-1; abundance: -; len: 15; d_gene: -; CDR3aa: CASSVGGLLNTEAFF; CDR3nt: TGTGCCAGCAGCGTAGGTGGGCTTTTGAACACTGAAGCTTTCTTT
v_gene: TRBV7-9; j_gene: TRBJ2-7; abundance: -; len: 13; d_gene: -; CDR3aa: CASSPSASYEQYF; CDR3nt: TGTGCCAGCAGCCCTTCAGCCTCCTACGAGCAGTACTTC
v_gene: TRBV6-4; j_gene: TRBJ2-6; abundance: -; len: 15; d_gene: -; CDR3aa: CASSSGDSGANVLTF; CDR3nt: TGTGCCAGCAGTAGTGGAGACTCTGGGGCCAACGTCCTGACTTTC
v_gene: TRBV10-1; j_gene: TRBJ1-1; abundance: -; len: 14; d_gene: -; CDR3aa: CASSEQRGNTEAFF; CDR3nt: TGCGCCAGCAGTGAACAAAGGGGGAACACTGAAGCTTTCTTT
v_gene: TRBV27; j_gene: TRBJ2-7; abundance: -; len: 15; d_gene: -; CDR3aa: CASSKFLATVYEQYF; CDR3nt: TGTGCCAGCAGTAAATTCCTAGCGACAGTCTACGAGCAGTACTTC
v_gene: TRBV11-3; j_gene: TRBJ2-1; abundance: -; len: 14; d_gene: TRBD1; CDR3aa: CASSLGDSYNEQFF; CDR3nt: TGTGCCAGCAGCTTAGGGGACAGCTACAATGAGCAGTTCTTC
v_gene: TRBV5-1; j_gene: TRBJ1-1; abundance: -; len: 11; d_gene: -; CDR3aa: CASSLGTEAFF; CDR3nt: TGCGCCAGCAGTTTAGGAACTGAAGCTTTCTTT
v_gene: TRBV10-3; j_gene: TRBJ1-2; abundance: once; len: 13; d_gene: TRBD1; CDR3aa: CAINSDRDYGYTF; CDR3nt: TGTGCCATCAATTCAGACAGGGACTATGGCTACACCTTC
v_gene: TRBV2; j_gene: TRBJ2-7; abundance: -; len: 14; d_gene: TRBD2; CDR3aa: CASSLAETTYEQYF; CDR3nt: TGTGCCAGCAGTCTAGCGGAAACCACCTACGAGCAGTACTTC
v_gene: TRBV10-3; j_gene: TRBJ1-1; abundance: few; len: 11; d_gene: -; CDR3aa: CAIRGATEAFF; CDR3nt: TGTGCCATCCGTGGGGCCACTGAAGCTTTCTTT
v_gene: TRBV27; j_gene: TRBJ2-2; abundance: -; len: 14; d_gene: -; CDR3aa: CASSYGQVTGELFF; CDR3nt: TGTGCCAGCAGTTACGGTCAGGTCACCGGGGAGCTGTTTTTT